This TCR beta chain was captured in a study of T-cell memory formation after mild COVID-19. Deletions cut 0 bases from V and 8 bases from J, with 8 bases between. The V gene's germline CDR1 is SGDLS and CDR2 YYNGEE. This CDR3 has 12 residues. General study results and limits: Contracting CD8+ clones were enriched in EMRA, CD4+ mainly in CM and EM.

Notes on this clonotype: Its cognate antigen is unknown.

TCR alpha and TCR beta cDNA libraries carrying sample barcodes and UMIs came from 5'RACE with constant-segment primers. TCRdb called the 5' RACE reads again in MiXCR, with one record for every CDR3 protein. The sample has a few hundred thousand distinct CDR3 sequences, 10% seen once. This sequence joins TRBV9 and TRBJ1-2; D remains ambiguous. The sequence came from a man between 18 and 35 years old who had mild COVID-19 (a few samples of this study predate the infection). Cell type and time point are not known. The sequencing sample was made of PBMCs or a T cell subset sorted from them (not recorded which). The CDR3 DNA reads TGTGCCAGCAGCGTAGTGGGGAGGGGCTACACCTTC. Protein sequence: CASSVVGRGYTF.